This T cell receptor (beta chain) was captured by sequencing in a study of T cell changes during pregnancy in multiple sclerosis (dated by TCRdb to about 2019). For the study in its entirety: In women with multiple sclerosis, the researchers looked at how the T cell repertoire shifted as pregnancy progressed.

From cysteine to phenylalanine, the CDR3 is 14 amino acids long. The read is trimmed to its CDR3 DNA, 42 bases read in frame from base 1. The germline V gene encodes CDR1 MNHNY and CDR2 SVGAGI (reference sequence). V is pared back by 4 bases and J by 5 bases, with 12 bases lying between the germline termini. The library was prepared using the immunoSEQ multiplex PCR assay. TCRdb limited this immuneACCESS table to in-frame rearrangements with V and J called. A share of clones is missing; checked studies link under half to unresolved V genes, and the rest is unexplained. The sample yields 50,000 to 60,000 clones; about nine tenths were counted once. Of the sample, 0.2% to 0.3% is held by the ten largest clones. A remark on this clone: Its recognized antigen is unknown. Qualities for individual bases were not recorded, and no much larger clone is one base off.

The sequence was obtained from a female donor with multiple sclerosis, enrolled in a pregnancy study. Source: CD4+ T cells from peripheral blood mononuclear cells, taken in the second trimester of pregnancy. The chain couples TRBV6-6 to TRBJ1-5, with TRBD1 tentatively as D gene (6 bases match). The nucleotides read TGTGCCAGCAGTTTTTGGACAGACGATCAGCCCCAGCATTTT. Translated, it reads CASSFWTDDQPQHF.